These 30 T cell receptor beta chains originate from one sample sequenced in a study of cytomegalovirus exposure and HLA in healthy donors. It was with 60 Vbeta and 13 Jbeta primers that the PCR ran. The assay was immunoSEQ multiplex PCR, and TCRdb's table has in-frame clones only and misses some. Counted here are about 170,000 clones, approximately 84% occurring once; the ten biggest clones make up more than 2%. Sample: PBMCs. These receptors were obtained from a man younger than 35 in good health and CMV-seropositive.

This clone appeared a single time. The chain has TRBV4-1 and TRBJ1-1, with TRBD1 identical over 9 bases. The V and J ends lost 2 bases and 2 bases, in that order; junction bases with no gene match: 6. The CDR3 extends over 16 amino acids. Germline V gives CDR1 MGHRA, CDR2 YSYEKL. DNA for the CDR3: TGCGCCAGCAGCCAATATCGGACAGGGGCCAACACTGAAGCTTTCTTT. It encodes CASSQYRTGANTEAFF.

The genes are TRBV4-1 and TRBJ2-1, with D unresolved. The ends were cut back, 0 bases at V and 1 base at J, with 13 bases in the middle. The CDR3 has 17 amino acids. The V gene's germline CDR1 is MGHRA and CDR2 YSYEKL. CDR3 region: CASSQESRGASYNEQFF. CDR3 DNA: TGCGCCAGCAGCCAAGAATCACGTGGAGCGTCCTACAATGAGCAGTTCTTC.

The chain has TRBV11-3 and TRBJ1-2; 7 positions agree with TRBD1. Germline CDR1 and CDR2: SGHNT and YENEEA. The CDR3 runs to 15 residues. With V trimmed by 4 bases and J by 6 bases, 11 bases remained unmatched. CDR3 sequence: CASSSPRQGNDGYTF. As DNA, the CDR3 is TGTGCCAGCAGCTCCCCCAGACAGGGCAATGATGGCTACACCTTC.

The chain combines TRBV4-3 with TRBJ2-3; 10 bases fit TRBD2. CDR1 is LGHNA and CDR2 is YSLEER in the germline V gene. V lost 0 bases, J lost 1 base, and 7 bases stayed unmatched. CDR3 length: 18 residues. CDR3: CASSQDLLGLAGTDTQYF. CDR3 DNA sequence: TGCGCCAGCAGCCAAGATCTCCTAGGACTAGCGGGCACAGATACGCAGTATTTT.

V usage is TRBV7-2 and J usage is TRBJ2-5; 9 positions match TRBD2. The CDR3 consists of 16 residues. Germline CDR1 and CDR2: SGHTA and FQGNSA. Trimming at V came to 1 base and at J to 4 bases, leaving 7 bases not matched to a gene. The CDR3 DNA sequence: TGTGCCAGCAGCTTAGATCTGCGGGGGGGCCGAGAGACCCAGTACTTC. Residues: CASSLDLRGGRETQYF.

CDR3 sequence: CASSPVGAGGGTDTQYF. The DNA of the CDR3 is TGTGCCAGCAGTCCGGTAGGGGCAGGGGGTGGTACAGATACGCAGTATTTT. The genes are TRBV5-6 and TRBJ2-3; the match to TRBD1 covers 7 bases. V shed 5 bases, J shed 3 bases, and the junction held 15 bases outside the gene matches. Germline CDR1 and CDR2: SGHDT and YYEEEE. The CDR3 totals 17 residues. The full variable domain, with the rest looked up from reference TRBV5-6 and TRBJ2-3, is DAGVTQSPTHLIKTRGQQVTLRCSPKSGHDTVSWYQQALGQGPQFIFQYYEEEERQRGNFPDRFSGHQFPNYSSELNVNALLLGDSALYLCASSPVGAGGGTDTQYFGPGTRLTVL.

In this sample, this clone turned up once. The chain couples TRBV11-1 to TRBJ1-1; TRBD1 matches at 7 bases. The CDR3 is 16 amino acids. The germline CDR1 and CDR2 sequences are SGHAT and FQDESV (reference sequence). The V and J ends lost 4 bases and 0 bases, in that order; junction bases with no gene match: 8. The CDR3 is CASSYQPGQMNTEAFF. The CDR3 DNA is TGTGCCAGCAGCTATCAACCGGGACAGATGAACACTGAAGCTTTCTTT.

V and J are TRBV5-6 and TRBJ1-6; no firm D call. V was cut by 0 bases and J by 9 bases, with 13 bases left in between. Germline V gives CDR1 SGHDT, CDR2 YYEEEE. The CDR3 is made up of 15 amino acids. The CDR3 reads CASSLDGVWGSPLHF. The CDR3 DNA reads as TGTGCCAGCAGCTTGGACGGGGTCTGGGGTTCACCCCTCCACTTT.

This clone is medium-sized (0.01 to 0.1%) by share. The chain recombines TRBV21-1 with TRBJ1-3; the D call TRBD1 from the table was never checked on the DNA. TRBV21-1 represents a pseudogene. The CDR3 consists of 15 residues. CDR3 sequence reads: CASSKVTGAGNTIYF. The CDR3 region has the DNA TGTGCCAGCAGCAAAGTCACAGGGGCGGGAAACACCATATATTTT.

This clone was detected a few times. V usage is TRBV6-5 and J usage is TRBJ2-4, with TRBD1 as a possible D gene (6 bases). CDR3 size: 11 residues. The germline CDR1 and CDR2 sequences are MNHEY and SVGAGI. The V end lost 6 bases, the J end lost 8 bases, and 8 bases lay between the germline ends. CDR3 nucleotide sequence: TGTGCCAGCAGCCACAGGGACATTCAGTACTTC. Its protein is CASSHRDIQYF.

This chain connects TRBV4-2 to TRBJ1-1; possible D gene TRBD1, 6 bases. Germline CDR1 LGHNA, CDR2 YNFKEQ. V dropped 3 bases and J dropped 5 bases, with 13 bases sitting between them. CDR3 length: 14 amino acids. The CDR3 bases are TGTGCCAGCAGCCAGCCCAACACAGGGACTGAAGCTTTCTTT. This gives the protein CASSQPNTGTEAFF.

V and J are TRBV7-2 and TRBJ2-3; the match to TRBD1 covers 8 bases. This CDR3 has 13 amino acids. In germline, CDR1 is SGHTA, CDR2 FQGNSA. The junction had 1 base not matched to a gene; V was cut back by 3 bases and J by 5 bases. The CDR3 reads CASSFTGGDTQYF. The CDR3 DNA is TGTGCCAGCAGCTTCACAGGGGGAGATACGCAGTATTTT. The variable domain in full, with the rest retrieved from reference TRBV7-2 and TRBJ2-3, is GAGVSQSPSNKVTEKGKDVELRCDPISGHTALYWYRQSLGQGLEFLIYFQGNSAPDKSGLPSDRFSAERTGGSVSTLTIQRTQQEDSAVYLCASSFTGGDTQYFGPGTRLTVL.

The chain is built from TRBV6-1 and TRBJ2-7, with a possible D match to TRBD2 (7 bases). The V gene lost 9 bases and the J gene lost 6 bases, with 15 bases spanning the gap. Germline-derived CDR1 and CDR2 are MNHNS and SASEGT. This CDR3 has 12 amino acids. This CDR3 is CASQLGGLEQYF. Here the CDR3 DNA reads TGTGCCAGTCAATTGGGGGGGCTCGAGCAGTACTTC.

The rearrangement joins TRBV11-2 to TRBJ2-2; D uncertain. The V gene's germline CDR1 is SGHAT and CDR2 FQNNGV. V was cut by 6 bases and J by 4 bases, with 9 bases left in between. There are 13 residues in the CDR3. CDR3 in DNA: TGTGCCAGCAGGAACAGTGGCACCGGGGAGCTGTTTTTT. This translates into CASRNSGTGELFF.

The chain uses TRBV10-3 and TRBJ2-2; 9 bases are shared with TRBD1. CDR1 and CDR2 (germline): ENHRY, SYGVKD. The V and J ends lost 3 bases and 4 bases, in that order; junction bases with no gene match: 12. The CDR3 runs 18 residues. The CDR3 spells CAISDPVQGARGTGELFF. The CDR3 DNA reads TGTGCCATCAGTGACCCAGTACAGGGGGCGAGGGGCACCGGGGAGCTGTTTTTT.

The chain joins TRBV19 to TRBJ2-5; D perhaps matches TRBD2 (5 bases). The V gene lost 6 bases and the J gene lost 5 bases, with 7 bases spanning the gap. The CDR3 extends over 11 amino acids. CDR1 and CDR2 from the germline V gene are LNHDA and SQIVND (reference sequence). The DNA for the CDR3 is TGTGCCAGTAGCGGGGAGGAGACCCAGTACTTC. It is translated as CASSGEETQYF.

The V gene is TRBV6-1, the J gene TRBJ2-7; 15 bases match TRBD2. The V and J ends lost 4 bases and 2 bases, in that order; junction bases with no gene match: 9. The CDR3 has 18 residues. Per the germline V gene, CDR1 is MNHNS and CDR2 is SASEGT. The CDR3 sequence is CASSGGTSGGRTPYEQYF. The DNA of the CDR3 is TGTGCCAGCAGTGGCGGGACTAGCGGGGGGCGTACCCCCTACGAGCAGTACTTC.

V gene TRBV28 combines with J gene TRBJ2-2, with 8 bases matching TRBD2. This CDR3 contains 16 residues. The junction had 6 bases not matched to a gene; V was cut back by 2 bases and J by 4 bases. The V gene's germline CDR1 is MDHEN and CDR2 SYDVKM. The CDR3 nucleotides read TGTGCCAGCAGTTTAATTGCGGGGGGCGGCACCGGGGAGCTGTTTTTT. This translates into CASSLIAGGGTGELFF. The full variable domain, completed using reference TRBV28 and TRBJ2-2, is DVKVTQSSRYLVKRTGEKVFLECVQDMDHENMFWYRQDPGLGLRLIYFSYDVKMKEKGDIPEGYSVSREKKERFSLILESASTNQTSMYLCASSLIAGGGTGELFFGEGSRLTVL.

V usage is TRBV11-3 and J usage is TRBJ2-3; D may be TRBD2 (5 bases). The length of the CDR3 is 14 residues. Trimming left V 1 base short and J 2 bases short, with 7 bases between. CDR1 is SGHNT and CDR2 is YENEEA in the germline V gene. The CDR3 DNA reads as TGTGCCAGCAGCTTAGGAGGGCCCACAGATACGCAGTATTTT. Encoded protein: CASSLGGPTDTQYF.

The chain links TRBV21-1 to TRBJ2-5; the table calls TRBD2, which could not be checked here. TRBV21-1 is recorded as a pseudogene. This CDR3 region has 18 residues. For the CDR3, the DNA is TGTGCCAGCAGCAAAGCGCTTTCGGAGGGGCATGGCCAAGAGACCCAGTACTTC. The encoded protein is CASSKALSEGHGQETQYF.

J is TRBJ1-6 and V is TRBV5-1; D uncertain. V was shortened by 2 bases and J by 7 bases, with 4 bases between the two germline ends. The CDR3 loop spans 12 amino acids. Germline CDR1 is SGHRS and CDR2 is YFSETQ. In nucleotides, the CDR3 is TGCGCCAGCAGCTTTGAGAATTCACCCCTCCACTTT. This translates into CASSFENSPLHF.

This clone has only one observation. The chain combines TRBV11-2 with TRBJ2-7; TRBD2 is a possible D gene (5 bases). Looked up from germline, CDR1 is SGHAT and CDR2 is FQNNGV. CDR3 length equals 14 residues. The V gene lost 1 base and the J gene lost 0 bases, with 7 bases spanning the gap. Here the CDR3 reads CASSLVEGSYEQYF. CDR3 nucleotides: TGTGCCAGCAGCTTAGTCGAGGGCTCCTACGAGCAGTACTTC.

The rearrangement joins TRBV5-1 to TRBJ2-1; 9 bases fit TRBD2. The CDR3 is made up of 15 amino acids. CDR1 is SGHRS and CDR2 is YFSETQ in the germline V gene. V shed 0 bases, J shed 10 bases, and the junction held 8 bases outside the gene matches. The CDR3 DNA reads TGCGCCAGCAGCTTGGTTGGCGGGGGGGCCGGGGAGCAGTTCTTC. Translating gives CASSLVGGGAGEQFF.

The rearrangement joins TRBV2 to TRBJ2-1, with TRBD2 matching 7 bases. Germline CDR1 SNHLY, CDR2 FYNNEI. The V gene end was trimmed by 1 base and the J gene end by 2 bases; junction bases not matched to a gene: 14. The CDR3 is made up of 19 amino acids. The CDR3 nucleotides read TGTGCCAGCAGTGAAGACGTCCCCCGCCGGGACTACACCTACAATGAGCAGTTCTTC. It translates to CASSEDVPRRDYTYNEQFF.

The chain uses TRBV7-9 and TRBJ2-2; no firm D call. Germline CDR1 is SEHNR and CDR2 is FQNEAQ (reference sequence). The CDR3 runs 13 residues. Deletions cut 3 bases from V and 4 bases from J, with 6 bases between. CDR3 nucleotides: TGTGCCAGCAGCTTCGGTGTCACCGGGGAGCTGTTTTTT. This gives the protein CASSFGVTGELFF.

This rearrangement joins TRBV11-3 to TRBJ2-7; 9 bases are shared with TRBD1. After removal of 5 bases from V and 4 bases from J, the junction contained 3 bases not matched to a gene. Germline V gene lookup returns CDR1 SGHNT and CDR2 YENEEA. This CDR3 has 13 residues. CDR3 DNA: TGTGCCAGCAGCGGACAGGGGTTTTACGAGCAGTACTTC. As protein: CASSGQGFYEQYF.

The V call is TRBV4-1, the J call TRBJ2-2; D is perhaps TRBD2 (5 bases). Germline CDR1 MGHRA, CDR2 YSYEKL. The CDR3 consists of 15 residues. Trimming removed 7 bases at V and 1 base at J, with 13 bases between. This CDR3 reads CASKPSGLNTGELFF. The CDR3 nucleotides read TGCGCCAGCAAACCCTCTGGACTGAACACCGGGGAGCTGTTTTTT.

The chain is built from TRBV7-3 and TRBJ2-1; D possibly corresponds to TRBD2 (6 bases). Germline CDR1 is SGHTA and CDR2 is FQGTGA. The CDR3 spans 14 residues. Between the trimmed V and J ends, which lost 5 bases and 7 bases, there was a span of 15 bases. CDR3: CASSLTLATNEQFF. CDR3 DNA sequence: TGTGCCAGCAGCCTTACCCTAGCGACTAATGAGCAGTTCTTC.

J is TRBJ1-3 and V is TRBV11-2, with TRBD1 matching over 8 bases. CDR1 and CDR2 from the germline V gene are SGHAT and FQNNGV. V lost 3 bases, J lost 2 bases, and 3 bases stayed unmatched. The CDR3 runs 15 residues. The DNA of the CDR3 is TGTGCCAGCAGCTTGACACAGGGGGCTGGAAACACCATATATTTT. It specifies CASSLTQGAGNTIYF.

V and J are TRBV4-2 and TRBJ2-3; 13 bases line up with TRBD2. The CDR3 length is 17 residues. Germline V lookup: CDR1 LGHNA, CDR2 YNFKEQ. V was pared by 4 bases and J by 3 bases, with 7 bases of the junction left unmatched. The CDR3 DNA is TGTGCCAGCAGCCCAGCCCGACTAGCGGGGGGAACAGATACGCAGTATTTT. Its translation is CASSPARLAGGTDTQYF.